A single sample gave rise to the 13 T cell receptor beta chains below, sequenced in a study of cytomegalovirus exposure and HLA in healthy donors. Primers: 60 Vbeta forward and 13 Jbeta reverse. Clones were read by immunoSEQ multiplex PCR, and TCRdb kept only the in-frame ones, dropping some. The sample yields roughly 190,000 clones, around 80% seen once. Input material: PBMCs. These receptors came from a young woman in good health and CMV-seronegative.

This clone was picked up one time. V and J are TRBV27 and TRBJ2-7, with TRBD2 matching over 7 bases. The CDR3 contains 14 residues. In germline, CDR1 is MNHEY, CDR2 SMNVEV (reference sequence). J gave up 12 bases and V 4 bases, and 15 bases lay outside the gene matches. CDR3 sequence: CASSYSTGGYQAYF. CDR3 in DNA: TGTGCCAGCAGTTACTCAACGGGAGGCTACCAGGCGTACTTC.

DNA of the CDR3: TGTGCCAGCAGTGAAGCGTCGGGACACCTCAATTCACCCCTCCACTTT. The encoded protein is CASSEASGHLNSPLHF. This chain joins TRBV6-1 and TRBJ1-6; tentative D call: TRBD1 (6 bases). The V end lost 0 bases, the J end lost 7 bases, and 13 bases lay between the germline ends. Per germline, CDR1 MNHNS and CDR2 SASEGT. CDR3 length: 16 residues.

The CDR3 loop reads CASKGPGQGSYEQYF. CDR3 in DNA: TGTGCCAGTAAGGGACCGGGACAGGGCTCCTACGAGCAGTACTTC. J is TRBJ2-7 and V is TRBV19, with 9 positions matching TRBD1. The germline V gene has CDR1 LNHDA and CDR2 SQIVND (reference sequence). The CDR3 runs 15 residues. The V and J ends lost 7 bases and 0 bases, in that order; junction bases with no gene match: 7.

The V call is TRBV4-1, the J call TRBJ1-1; 7 bases match TRBD1. Germline assignment: CDR1 MGHRA and CDR2 YSYEKL. The ends lost 2 bases at V and 1 base at J; junction bases unmatched: 1. The CDR3 sequence is 14 residues long. DNA of the CDR3: TGCGCCAGCAGCCAAAGACAGGGGAACACTGAAGCTTTCTTT. As protein: CASSQRQGNTEAFF.

The chain recombines TRBV11-2 with TRBJ1-1; D is undetermined. Trimming shortened V by 2 bases and J by 1 base, and 5 bases separated the two germline ends. The V gene's germline CDR1 is SGHAT and CDR2 FQNNGV. The length of the CDR3 is 13 residues. The CDR3 bases are TGTGCCAGCAGCTTACTCAGGAACACTGAAGCTTTCTTT. This sequence encodes CASSLLRNTEAFF. Drawing the rest from reference TRBV11-2 and TRBJ1-1, the complete variable domain is EAGVAQSPRYKIIEKRQSVAFWCNPISGHATLYWYQQILGQGPKLLIQFQNNGVVDDSQLPKDRFSAERLKGVDSTLKIQPAKLEDSAVYLCASSLLRNTEAFFGQGTRLTVV.

V and J are TRBV7-2 and TRBJ2-7; D gene uncertain. This CDR3 has 18 amino acids. Germline loops: CDR1 SGHTA, CDR2 FQGNSA. V was trimmed by 2 bases and J by 5 bases, leaving 25 bases between them. The CDR3 nucleotides are TGTGCCAGCAGCTTATGGTCAGACGCTAAAACTACTTTACACGAGCAGTACTTC. This sequence encodes CASSLWSDAKTTLHEQYF. The variable domain in full, with the rest retrieved from reference TRBV7-2 and TRBJ2-7, is GAGVSQSPSNKVTEKGKDVELRCDPISGHTALYWYRQSLGQGLEFLIYFQGNSAPDKSGLPSDRFSAERTGGSVSTLTIQRTQQEDSAVYLCASSLWSDAKTTLHEQYFGPGTRLTVT.

The chain is built from TRBV7-2 and TRBJ1-5, with D perhaps TRBD1 (5 bases). CDR1 and CDR2 from the germline V gene are SGHTA and FQGNSA. This CDR3 has 15 residues. V lost 1 base to trimming and J lost 0 bases, with 7 bases between them. The CDR3 loop is CASSLGTTSNQPQHF. The DNA for the CDR3 is TGTGCCAGCAGCTTAGGGACAACTAGCAATCAGCCCCAGCATTTT.

The genes are TRBV6-5 and TRBJ2-5, with D tentatively TRBD1 (5 bases). V was cut by 3 bases and J by 9 bases, with 14 bases left in between. This CDR3 spans 13 amino acids. Germline CDR1 is MNHEY and CDR2 is SVGAGI. Here the CDR3 reads CASSYQGRSAQYF. The CDR3 DNA follows: TGTGCCAGCAGTTATCAGGGCAGGAGCGCCCAGTACTTC.

The V and J genes are TRBV9 and TRBJ2-3; D gene unclear. Germline values: CDR1 SGDLS, CDR2 YYNGEE. This CDR3 contains 16 residues. V shed 3 bases and J shed 4 bases, with 18 bases lying between them. The CDR3 is CASSARERSGADTQYF. CDR3 DNA: TGTGCCAGCAGCGCCCGAGAGAGGAGTGGCGCAGATACGCAGTATTTT. The complete variable domain, with remaining parts taken from reference TRBV9 and TRBJ2-3, reads DSGVTQTPKHLITATGQRVTLRCSPRSGDLSVYWYQQSLDQGLQFLIQYYNGEERAKGNILERFSAQQFPDLHSELNLSSLELGDSALYFCASSARERSGADTQYFGPGTRLTVL.

This rearrangement joins TRBV6-5 to TRBJ2-7, with D perhaps TRBD1 (6 bases). This CDR3 has 15 amino acids. Per germline, CDR1 MNHEY and CDR2 SVGAGI. The V and J ends lost 5 bases and 2 bases respectively, with 16 bases between them. CDR3 DNA sequence: TGTGCCAGCAGTACAGGGACCAGTAGACCCTACGAGCAGTACTTC. Its protein product is CASSTGTSRPYEQYF.

This chain connects TRBV7-8 to TRBJ2-5; possible D gene TRBD1, 6 bases. V shed 4 bases and J shed 4 bases, with 19 bases lying between them. The CDR3 is made up of 16 amino acids. Germline V CDR1 and CDR2: SGHVS, FQNEAQ. For the CDR3, the DNA is TGTGCCAGCAGCTACCGCCCCGGGACAAGAGGAGAGACCCAGTACTTC. It translates to CASSYRPGTRGETQYF.

The chain is built from TRBV27 and TRBJ1-2; D gene ambiguous. With 0 bases removed from V and 2 bases from J, the gap between germline ends came to 7 bases. Germline V lookup: CDR1 MNHEY, CDR2 SMNVEV (reference sequence). The CDR3 contains 14 residues. This chain's CDR3 is CASSLSTENYGYTF. Written as DNA, the CDR3 is TGTGCCAGCAGTTTATCCACAGAGAACTATGGCTACACCTTC.

The chain is built from TRBV2 and TRBJ2-2; D possibly corresponds to TRBD1 (6 bases). The CDR3 is 14 residues long. Germline assignment: CDR1 SNHLY and CDR2 FYNNEI. V dropped 4 bases and J dropped 4 bases, with 10 bases sitting between them. This CDR3 reads CASSGSRGTGELFF. The CDR3 DNA sequence: TGTGCCAGCAGTGGATCCAGGGGCACCGGGGAGCTGTTTTTT.